Listed below are T cell receptor beta chains from one sample, sequenced in a study of memory CD4+ T cells and cytomegalovirus serostatus. The table came from immunoSEQ multiplex PCR; TCRdb's copy has only in-frame clones and leaves some out. The sample lists about 52,000 clones, around 80% occurring once. The sequencing sample was made of memory CD4+ T cells from blood. These receptors all stem from an adult in good health and CMV-seropositive. Each CDR3 is given with its conserved first and last residue. A D gene is named only where the DNA matches it firmly. Size is stated for part of the rows, as once, few or many counts, or as a class when the clone is expanded.

TRBV1	.	.	TRBJ2-3	TGCACCAGCAGCCAAGATCCGCTGAAAAGGACCACAGATACGCAGTATTTT	CTSSQDPLKRTTDTQYF
TRBV29-1	.	.	TRBJ1-1	TGCAGCGTTTTGGACAGAAACACTGAAGCTTTCTTT	CSVLDRNTEAFF
TRBV29-1	TRBD2	few	TRBJ2-7	TGCAGCGTTGAAGGTCCGAGCGGGGGACCATCCTACGAGCAGTACTTC	CSVEGPSGGPSYEQYF
TRBV27	.	.	TRBJ2-3	TGTGCCAGCAGTTTTGGTCTGCTACTCACAGATACGCAGTATTTT	CASSFGLLLTDTQYF
TRBV6-5	.	.	TRBJ2-4	TGTGCCAGCAGTTACGGGGGAACCAAAAACATTCAGTACTTC	CASSYGGTKNIQYF
TRBV7-2	.	.	TRBJ2-3	TGTGCCAGCCGACCTGACAGCTCGTTTCCAGATACGCAGTATTTT	CASRPDSSFPDTQYF
TRBV7-2	.	.	TRBJ2-5	TGTGCCAGCAGCTTAGGGGGGACGCTCGCCCCGGAGACCCAGTACTTC	CASSLGGTLAPETQYF
TRBV4-1	.	.	TRBJ2-1	TGCGCCAGCAGCCAAGTTGCCACAAACTACAATGAGCAGTTCTTC	CASSQVATNYNEQFF
TRBV19	TRBD2	few	TRBJ2-1	TGTGCCAGTAGTATAGATTGGACTAGCGGTGAGCAGTTCTTC	CASSIDWTSGEQFF
TRBV19	TRBD2	few	TRBJ2-5	TGTGCCAGTAGTCTGCGACTAGCTTCACAAGAGACCCAGTACTTC	CASSLRLASQETQYF
TRBV30	.	.	TRBJ1-1	TGTGCCTCCTACAGCGGGCCCCTGAACACTGAAGCTTTCTTT	CASYSGPLNTEAFF